Each of the 17 T cell receptor beta chains below was sequenced from the same sample in a study of identical twins. TCRdb used MiXCR to reprocess the 5' RACE reads, holding one entry per CDR3 protein. The repertoire includes some 210,000 distinct CDR3 sequences, approximately 15% of them detected once, and 35% to 45% sits in the top ten. These data were also filed under a second study, of T cells expressing NK-cell markers.

Sequenced sample: CD8+ T cells sorted from blood. The receptors come from a woman aged 18-29 years in good health.

The J gene is TRBJ2-5, the V gene TRBV25-1; unclear D gene. This CDR3 has 17 amino acids. Germline V gene data show CDR1 as MGHDK and CDR2 as SYGVNS. Trimming removed 3 bases at V and 0 bases at J, with 17 bases between. CDR3 DNA: TGTGCCAGCAGTGATTTCGAGGTAGCCAAGTACCAAGAGACCCAGTACTTC. Its translation is CASSDFEVAKYQETQYF.

The sample holds a few counts of this clonotype. The CDR3 DNA follows: TGTGCCAGTAAGGGACTAGCAGTATTCTTC. As protein: CASKGLAVFF. The rearrangement links TRBV19 to TRBJ2-1; 9 bases agree with TRBD2. V was pared by 7 bases and J by 16 bases, with 5 bases of the junction left unmatched. The CDR3 contains 10 residues. CDR1 and CDR2 (germline): LNHDA, SQIVND (reference sequence).

The V gene is TRBV7-9, the J gene TRBJ1-2, with D hard to call. V lost 3 bases, J lost 1 base, and 12 bases lay in between. CDR1 and CDR2 from the germline V gene are SEHNR and FQNEAQ (reference sequence). This CDR3 contains 15 residues. The CDR3 nucleotides are TGTGCCAGCAGCTTCCCGTCGGGGATTAACTATGGCTACACCTTC. Translating gives CASSFPSGINYGYTF.

The chain uses TRBV29-1 and TRBJ2-4, with 9 bases identical to TRBD1. After removal of 2 bases from V and 0 bases from J, the junction contained 11 bases not matched to a gene. CDR3 length: 18 residues. Germline CDR1 and CDR2: SQVTM and ANQGSEA. The DNA of the CDR3 is TGCAGCGTTGAATCGGAGATAAACAGGGGGCTAGCCAAAAACATTCAGTACTTC. It encodes CSVESEINRGLAKNIQYF. Using reference TRBV29-1 and TRBJ2-4 for the parts outside the CDR3, the full variable domain is SAVISQKPSRDICQRGTSLTIQCQVDSQVTMMFWYRQQPGQSLTLIATANQGSEATYESGFVIDKFPISRPNLTFSTLTVSNMSPEDSSIYLCSVESEINRGLAKNIQYFGAGTRLSVL.

This clonotype was detected a few times. The genes are TRBV20-1 and TRBJ2-1, with D maybe TRBD2 (5 bases). CDR1 and CDR2 from the germline V gene are DFQATT and SNEGSKA (reference sequence). V was clipped by 5 bases and J by 3 bases, with 17 bases between them. This CDR3 contains 15 residues. The CDR3 DNA follows: TGCAGTGCTCGTTTAGGAGAGGGAAACTACAATGAGCAGTTCTTC. Its protein product is CSARLGEGNYNEQFF.

This chain joins TRBV5-6 and TRBJ1-1, with D uncertain. Germline CDR1 and CDR2: SGHDT and YYEEEE. V lost 3 bases and J lost 5, with 14 bases in between. The CDR3 length is 14 residues. The CDR3 sequence is CASSWGSTETEAFF. In DNA form, the CDR3 reads TGTGCCAGCAGCTGGGGAAGTACAGAGACTGAAGCTTTCTTT.

This chain joins TRBV7-8 and TRBJ2-1; D not certain. The V and J ends lost 2 bases and 0 bases respectively, with 8 bases between them. The V gene's germline CDR1 is SGHVS and CDR2 FQNEAQ. The CDR3 has 15 residues. In DNA, the CDR3 is TGTGCCAGCAGCTTATTGCGTAGCTCCTACAATGAGCAGTTCTTC. This translates into CASSLLRSSYNEQFF.

This clonotype turned up a few times. The chain carries TRBV6-5 and TRBJ2-7; no clear D. Per the germline V gene, CDR1 is MNHEY and CDR2 is SVGAGI. Trimming removed 2 bases at V and 1 base at J, with 9 bases between. The CDR3 is 14 residues long. CDR3 amino acids: CASSYGMGSYEQYF. The CDR3 DNA sequence: TGTGCCAGCAGTTACGGCATGGGTTCCTACGAGCAGTACTTC.

Only a few counts were recorded for this clonotype. The chain has TRBV7-8 and TRBJ2-3; TRBD2 agrees at 9 bases. The length of the CDR3 is 16 residues. V was pared by 5 bases and J by 4 bases, with 10 bases of the junction left unmatched. The germline V gene encodes CDR1 SGHVS and CDR2 FQNEAQ. The CDR3 here is CASSTHFSGRADTQYF. DNA for the CDR3: TGTGCCAGCAGCACCCACTTTAGCGGGAGAGCAGATACGCAGTATTTT.

The rearrangement uses TRBV7-9 and TRBJ2-7; TRBD2 agrees at 8 bases. Germline CDR1 is SEHNR and CDR2 is FQNEAQ (reference sequence). This CDR3 comprises 16 residues. The V gene end was trimmed by 5 bases and the J gene end by 0 bases; junction bases not matched to a gene: 9. CDR3 region: CASSLPAGAASYEQYF. The CDR3 DNA is TGTGCCAGCAGCCTTCCAGCGGGAGCGGCCTCCTACGAGCAGTACTTC.

This chain links TRBV19 with TRBJ1-2; 12 bases align to TRBD1. V dropped 10 bases and J dropped 6; count of bases not matched to a gene: 9. Germline assignment: CDR1 LNHDA and CDR2 SQIVND (reference sequence). There are 14 residues in the CDR3. CDR3 DNA: TGTGCCACCCGGGACAGGGGGCTAAAGAATGGCTACACCTTC. The encoded protein is CATRDRGLKNGYTF.

This clonotype was seen only a few times. This rearrangement joins TRBV29-1 to TRBJ2-7, with D perhaps matching TRBD1 (6 bases). Trimming shortened V by 6 bases and J by 0 bases, and 12 bases separated the two germline ends. The germline gives CDR1 SQVTM, CDR2 ANQGSEA. This CDR3 comprises 13 residues. CDR3 loop: CSVETGSSYEQYF. DNA of the CDR3: TGCAGCGTCGAAACAGGGAGCTCCTACGAGCAGTACTTC.

A few counts support this clonotype. The chain combines TRBV6-1 with TRBJ2-1; 8 positions match TRBD1. V lost 6 bases, J lost 6 bases, and 10 bases stayed unmatched. CDR1 is MNHNS, CDR2 SASEGT, per germline. The CDR3 has 15 amino acids. The CDR3 loop reads CASRDRDVGFNEQFF. CDR3 coding DNA: TGTGCCAGCAGGGACAGGGACGTTGGTTTCAATGAGCAGTTCTTC.

The J gene is TRBJ2-2, the V gene TRBV4-1, with a weak D call TRBD1 (6 bases). V lost 0 bases, J lost 5 bases, and 7 bases lay in between. Per germline, CDR1 MGHRA and CDR2 YSYEKL. The CDR3 totals 14 residues. CDR3 nucleotide sequence: TGCGCCAGCAGCCAAGATCAGGGGACCGGGGAGCTGTTTTTT. Translation: CASSQDQGTGELFF.

This clonotype appeared a few times. J is TRBJ2-7 and V is TRBV10-3; D may correspond to TRBD1 or TRBD2 (5 bases each). V lost 0 bases and J lost 3, with 12 bases in between. CDR1 and CDR2 (germline): ENHRY, SYGVKD. This CDR3 contains 15 residues. In nucleotides, the CDR3 is TGTGCCATCAGTGAGTCGACTCGGGGCGTCTACGAGCAGTACTTC. Protein sequence: CAISESTRGVYEQYF.

This clonotype was seen a handful of times. This sequence joins TRBV4-3 and TRBJ2-3; D is possibly TRBD2 (6 bases). Germline CDR1 and CDR2: LGHNA and YSLEER. The CDR3 consists of 15 residues. V lost 0 bases and J lost 1, with 8 bases in between. The DNA of the CDR3 is TGCGCCAGCAGCCAAGATTCGGGAGGCACAGATACGCAGTATTTT. Residues: CASSQDSGGTDTQYF.

The rearrangement joins TRBV7-9 to TRBJ1-2, with D perhaps matching TRBD1 (5 bases). Trimming removed 5 bases from V and 1 base from J, with 14 bases in between. Germline CDR1 reads SEHNR; CDR2 reads FQNEAQ (reference sequence). The CDR3 has 15 amino acids. CDR3 nucleotides: TGTGCCAGCAGCCAACAGGAGACGATTAACTATGGCTACACCTTC. This gives the protein CASSQQETINYGYTF.